This T cell receptor (beta chain) was retrieved from a study of PD-L1 blockade in urothelial cancer. Turning to the study itself: Patients' prior chemotherapy regimens numbered 0 to 3. Median T cell yield from blood was roughly 140,000.

This clone was detected only once. The CDR3 has 14 residues. V was pared by 7 bases and J by 5 bases, with 17 bases between. The germline V gene has CDR1 MNHNY and CDR2 SVGAGI (reference sequence). Spike-ins of synthetic TCR analog templates went into each PCR. This table comes from immunoSEQ multiplex PCR, and its TCRdb copy is limited to in-frame clones, with some not included. The sample consists of about 84,000 clones, about 81% of them appearing once. This clonotype was obtained from a man aged 65 to 79 with urothelial cancer. V usage is TRBV6-6 and J usage is TRBJ2-5; a possible D gene is TRBD2 (6 bases). This material consisted of PBMCs, taken around atezolizumab (anti-PD-L1) treatment. CDR3 region: CASKPTGERETQYF. Written as DNA, the CDR3 is TGTGCCAGCAAACCGACGGGGGAGAGGGAGACCCAGTACTTC.